This T cell receptor beta chain is from a study of blood T cell repertoires in COVID-19. This CDR3 has 14 amino acids. Germline CDR1 SGDLS, CDR2 YYNGEE. Trimming at V came to 3 bases and at J to 5 bases, leaving 4 bases not matched to a gene. Profiled with immunoSEQ multiplex PCR; TCRdb holds only in-frame clones, not every one. The sample has fewer than 150,000 clones; approximately 82% are singletons. The source is a man aged 55 to 69 who had recovered from COVID-19. Specimen: peripheral blood. The genes are TRBV9 and TRBJ1-1, with 10 bases that match TRBD1. The CDR3 DNA sequence: TGTGCCAGCAGCGCCGGGACAGGGGAAACTGAAGCTTTCTTT. Its translation: CASSAGTGETEAFF.